This T cell receptor beta chain was sequenced for a study of response to subunit inactivated influenza vaccine. TCRdb analysed the RT-PCR reads with MiXCR anew, one entry per CDR3 protein. The sample has 650,000 or so distinct CDR3 sequences; about 14% are singletons. Whole-study results and caveats: Authors suggested that a seasonal influenza vaccination recruits few new T cells each time.

This clonotype occurred a few times. What it recognizes is unknown. The CDR3 extends over 13 amino acids. The germline V and J ends were trimmed by 1 base and 3 bases, with 6 bases remaining between them. The germline CDR1 and CDR2 sequences are LGHNA and YSLEER. This sample comprised PBMCs from blood, obtained 14 to 15 days before vaccination. The TCR sequence derives from a man between 50 and 59 years old who received an inactivated influenza vaccine. The rearrangement uses TRBV4-3 and TRBJ1-2; D gene ambiguous. This CDR3 reads CASSQGRDYGYTF. The CDR3 bases are TGCGCCAGCAGCCAAGGTCGGGACTATGGCTACACCTTC.